Listed below are T cell receptor beta chains from one sample, sequenced in a study of beta chain features in type 1 diabetes. Profiled with immunoSEQ multiplex PCR; TCRdb holds only in-frame clones, not every one. In the table there are a few hundred thousand clones, 11% of which are singletons. Material for sequencing was naive CD4+ T cells from blood. The receptors derive from a woman between 25 and 40 years old in good health. CDR3s include the opening cysteine and the closing phenylalanine or tryptophan. The D gene is left open where the match is weak. A row's size may be missing; if present it is once, few, many or a size class.

>TRBV30|-|TRBD2|TRBJ2-3
CAGRGSGGTDTQYF
TGTGCCGGGCGGGGGAGCGGAGGGACAGATACGCAGTATTTT
>TRBV6-6|-|-|TRBJ2-1
CASSRERVRNEQFF
TGTGCCAGCAGTCGAGAGCGGGTGAGGAATGAGCAGTTCTTC
>TRBV25-1|few|TRBD2|TRBJ2-1
CASSELTSGSNEQFF
TGTGCCAGCAGTGAATTGACTAGCGGGAGCAATGAGCAGTTCTTC
>TRBV18|few|-|TRBJ1-5
CASSPGHLSNQPQHF
TGTGCCAGCTCACCGGGACACCTTAGCAATCAGCCCCAGCATTTT
>TRBV5-1|-|TRBD1|TRBJ2-7
CASSDRDRGSYEQYF
TGCGCCAGCAGCGACCGGGACAGGGGGTCCTACGAGCAGTACTTC
>TRBV18|few|-|TRBJ1-2
CASSPPTGAYGYTF
TGTGCCAGCTCACCACCGACGGGTGCCTATGGCTACACCTTC
>TRBV5-1|few|-|TRBJ2-4
CASSPTAQNIQYF
TGCGCCAGCAGCCCGACTGCCCAAAACATTCAGTACTTC
>TRBV5-1|-|TRBD1|TRBJ2-5
CASSSKPPTGAQETQYF
TGCGCCAGCAGCTCAAAACCCCCTACAGGGGCCCAAGAGACCCAGTACTTC
>TRBV5-1|few|TRBD2|TRBJ2-1
CASSSSASGINEQFF
TGCGCCAGCAGCTCTTCGGCTAGCGGGATCAATGAGCAGTTCTTC
>TRBV28|few|TRBD1|TRBJ2-6
CASSPWAGQGSGANVLTF
TGTGCCAGCAGTCCGTGGGCGGGACAGGGTTCTGGGGCCAACGTCCTGACTTTC
>TRBV23-1|few|-|TRBJ1-5
CASSQSRGRDSNQPQHF
TGCGCCAGCAGTCAATCGAGAGGGAGGGATAGCAATCAGCCCCAGCATTTT
>TRBV4-2|-|TRBD1|TRBJ2-5
CASSQGLQGEETQYF
TGTGCCAGCAGCCAAGGTCTACAGGGGGAAGAGACCCAGTACTTC
>TRBV5-1|few|-|TRBJ1-5
CASSLQGPDQPQHF
TGCGCCAGCAGCTTGCAGGGGCCAGATCAGCCCCAGCATTTT
>TRBV19|-|TRBD1|TRBJ1-2
CASSPDRDGYTF
TGTGCCAGTAGTCCCGACAGGGACGGCTACACCTTC
>TRBV28|-|TRBD1|TRBJ2-7
CASSLHSTGTEQYF
TGTGCCAGCAGTCTCCATTCGACAGGGACCGAGCAGTACTTC
>TRBV9|-|TRBD1|TRBJ2-3
CASSVGQGGPDTQYF
TGTGCCAGCAGCGTGGGACAGGGAGGACCAGATACGCAGTATTTT
>TRBV7-3|few|-|TRBJ2-1
CASSPPGQYNEQFF
TGTGCCAGCAGCCCACCGGGACAATACAATGAGCAGTTCTTC
>TRBV28|-|-|TRBJ1-3
CASSTQGSGNTIYF
TGTGCCAGCAGTACTCAGGGGTCTGGAAACACCATATATTTT
>TRBV5-1|few|-|TRBJ1-2
CASSPGWQNSYGYTF
TGCGCCAGCAGCCCGGGTTGGCAGAACTCCTATGGCTACACCTTC
>TRBV6-1|few|-|TRBJ2-7
CASTKDRQSEQYF
TGTGCCAGCACAAAGGACAGACAGTCCGAGCAGTACTTC
>TRBV28|-|TRBD2|TRBJ2-5
CASSPGALAGNQETQYF
TGTGCCAGCAGTCCCGGGGCACTAGCGGGGAACCAAGAGACCCAGTACTTC
>TRBV25-1|-|-|TRBJ2-7
CASRIGTPPYEQYF
TGTGCCAGCAGGATCGGGACTCCCCCCTACGAGCAGTACTTC
>TRBV7-2|-|TRBD2|TRBJ2-3
CASSFSGSRDTQYF
TGTGCCAGCAGCTTTAGCGGGAGTCGAGATACGCAGTATTTT
>TRBV7-2|-|TRBD2|TRBJ2-1
CASVAGIYNEQFF
TGTGCCTCCGTAGCGGGGATTTACAATGAGCAGTTCTTC
>TRBV18|-|TRBD1|TRBJ2-1
CASSGTGGNEQFF
TGTGCCAGCTCCGGGACAGGGGGGAATGAGCAGTTCTTC
>TRBV29-1|-|-|TRBJ2-7
CSVRTASHEQYF
TGCAGCGTTCGGACAGCCAGCCACGAGCAGTACTTC
>TRBV7-2|-|TRBD1|TRBJ1-2
CASSMRTGGSNYGYTF
TGTGCCAGCAGCATGCGGACAGGGGGATCTAACTATGGCTACACCTTC
>TRBV9|-|TRBD1|TRBJ2-5
CASSEGGTGGRPAQYF
TGTGCCAGCAGTGAAGGAGGGACAGGGGGCCGCCCGGCCCAGTACTTC
>TRBV6-5|-|-|TRBJ1-4
CASSRGGESYEKLFF
TGTGCCAGCAGCCGAGGGGGAGAATCGTATGAAAAACTGTTTTTT
>TRBV2|-|-|TRBJ2-3
CASSEALSAHTQYF
TGTGCCAGCAGTGAAGCGCTTAGTGCACATACGCAGTATTTT
>TRBV4-2|few|TRBD2|TRBJ2-7
CASSQSASGAYEQYF
TGTGCCAGCAGCCAGTCGGCTAGCGGAGCCTACGAGCAGTACTTC
>TRBV2|few|-|TRBJ2-5
CASTEESSREETQYF
TGTGCCAGCACCGAGGAGTCTTCCCGGGAGGAGACCCAGTACTTC
>TRBV6-1|-|-|TRBJ1-1
CASRANTEAFF
TGTGCCAGCAGGGCCAACACTGAAGCTTTCTTT
>TRBV2|few|-|TRBJ2-5
CASSGDGTQETQYF
TGTGCCAGCAGTGGTGACGGGACTCAAGAGACCCAGTACTTC
>TRBV18|-|TRBD1|TRBJ2-7
CASSPGTGGVYEQYF
TGTGCCAGCTCACCGGGGACAGGGGGAGTCTACGAGCAGTACTTC
>TRBV6-6|few|TRBD2|TRBJ2-1
CASGNRRGTSHNEQFF
TGTGCCAGCGGTAATCGGCGGGGGACTAGTCACAATGAGCAGTTCTTC
>TRBV7-2|few|TRBD2|TRBJ2-7
CASSLRLGRAGGEQYF
TGTGCCAGCAGCTTACGGTTGGGGAGGGCCGGGGGGGAGCAGTACTTC
>TRBV5-4|-|TRBD1|TRBJ2-5
CASTLGTGGRLAGIETQYF
TGTGCCAGCACCTTGGGGACAGGGGGCAGACTAGCTGGAATTGAGACCCAGTACTTC
>TRBV28|-|-|TRBJ1-1
CASAGPVYAEAFF
TGTGCCAGCGCGGGACCGGTATACGCTGAAGCTTTCTTT
>TRBV7-2|few|TRBD2|TRBJ2-1
CASSLVGTSAVNEQFF
TGTGCCAGCAGCTTAGTGGGGACTAGCGCGGTCAATGAGCAGTTCTTC
>TRBV4-3|few|-|TRBJ1-2
CASSQEAGRAHYGYTF
TGCGCCAGCAGCCAAGAAGCAGGGAGGGCCCACTATGGCTACACCTTC
>TRBV15|-|-|TRBJ2-7
CATSSARSSYEQYF
TGTGCCACCAGTAGCGCCCGGAGCTCCTACGAGCAGTACTTC
>TRBV5-1|-|TRBD1|TRBJ2-7
CASSLGRDRRYYEQYF
TGCGCCAGCAGCTTGGGCCGGGACAGGAGATACTACGAGCAGTACTTC
>TRBV7-3|-|TRBD2|TRBJ2-3
CASSPTSGGATDTQYF
TGTGCCAGCAGCCCCACTAGCGGGGGAGCCACAGATACGCAGTATTTT
>TRBV30|-|TRBD1|TRBJ2-3
CAWSRPRTGGTDTQYF
TGTGCCTGGAGCCGACCCCGGACAGGGGGCACAGATACGCAGTATTTT
>TRBV13|few|TRBD1|TRBJ1-2
CASSAGGQGNYGYTF
TGTGCCAGCAGCGCCGGGGGACAGGGAAATTATGGCTACACCTTC
>TRBV28|few|TRBD1|TRBJ2-7
CASRGQGKVYEQYF
TGTGCCAGCAGAGGACAGGGAAAGGTCTACGAGCAGTACTTC
>TRBV15|few|-|TRBJ2-2
CATSNAGRGELFF
TGTGCCACGTCGAACGCAGGGCGCGGGGAGCTGTTTTTT
>TRBV7-9|few|TRBD1|TRBJ1-1
CASSLTDRGSEAFF
TGTGCCAGCAGCTTAACGGACAGGGGCAGTGAAGCTTTCTTT
>TRBV15|few|-|TRBJ2-3
CATSRDSPGADTQYF
TGTGCCACCAGCAGAGATTCCCCGGGAGCGGATACGCAGTATTTT
>TRBV7-8|few|TRBD1|TRBJ1-2
CASSLASQGALGYTF
TGTGCCAGCAGCTTAGCCTCACAGGGGGCGCTTGGCTACACCTTC
>TRBV25-1|-|-|TRBJ1-2
CASSEFGRSDRPGYTF
TGTGCCAGCAGTGAATTTGGGAGATCGGATCGTCCTGGCTACACCTTC
>TRBV28|-|TRBD1|TRBJ1-2
CASSSPTGGGYTF
TGTGCCAGCAGTTCGCCCACAGGGGGCGGCTACACCTTC